The next 30 T cell receptor beta chains were all read from a single sample in a study of T cell responses to AZD1222 COVID-19 vaccine. TCRdb's table, derived via immunoSEQ multiplex PCR, lists solely in-frame clones and lacks some. The table has about 130,000 clones, over 85% seen once. Sequenced material: peripheral blood, taken on day 0 of AZD1222 vaccination. The receptor set was obtained from an adult in good health.

The chain couples TRBV28 to TRBJ2-7; no clear D gene. CDR1 and CDR2 from the germline V gene are MDHEN and SYDVKM. Trimming pared 6 bases from V and 1 base from J, leaving 16 bases between. This CDR3 has 15 amino acids. The CDR3 here is CASSLSRGMSYEQYF. The CDR3 DNA sequence: TGTGCCAGCAGCCTGAGTCGTGGAATGTCCTACGAGCAGTACTTC.

This clone was recorded only once. The chain links TRBV5-1 to TRBJ2-1; 9 bases are a match to TRBD2. This CDR3 has 17 residues. The V segment lost 5 bases and the J segment 0 bases; nucleotides outside the gene matches: 9. Germline V gene data show CDR1 as SGHRS and CDR2 as YFSETQ. The chain's CDR3 is CASRTSGMTTSYNEQFF. CDR3 bases: TGCGCCAGCAGGACTAGCGGAATGACTACCTCCTACAATGAGCAGTTCTTC.

The V call is TRBV3-1 (or the pseudogene TRBV3-2), the J call TRBJ2-2; the D is unclear. This CDR3 region has 15 residues. Germline CDR1 reads LGHDT; CDR2 reads YNNKEL (reference sequence). The V end was cut by 3 bases, the J end by 1 base, with 9 bases between. CDR3 coding DNA: TGTGCCAGCAGCCACTCTAGTTTGAACACCGGGGAGCTGTTTTTT. Translating it yields CASSHSSLNTGELFF.

The sample holds one count of this clone. This chain connects TRBV2 to TRBJ1-5; possible D gene TRBD1, 5 bases. V was shortened by 4 bases and J by 7 bases, with 5 bases between the two germline ends. There are 11 residues in the CDR3. From germline, CDR1 is SNHLY and CDR2 FYNNEI. The CDR3 DNA is TGTGCCAGCAGTGCAGGGCAGCCCCAGCATTTT. Residues: CASSAGQPQHF.

CDR3 region: CASSSRTSGNEQFF. As DNA, the CDR3 is TGTGCCAGCAGCTCTCGGACTAGCGGCAATGAGCAGTTCTTC. This sequence joins TRBV7-9 and TRBJ2-1; 10 bases are a match to TRBD2. Germline values: CDR1 SEHNR, CDR2 FQNEAQ (reference sequence). The V gene end was trimmed by 4 bases and the J gene end by 6 bases; junction bases not matched to a gene: 3. The CDR3 totals 14 residues. Full variable domain (outside the CDR3, taken from reference TRBV7-9 and TRBJ2-1): DTGVSQNPRHKITKRGQNVTFRCDPISEHNRLYWYRQTLGQGPEFLTYFQNEAQLEKSRLLSDRFSAERPKGSFSTLEIQRTEQGDSAMYLCASSSRTSGNEQFFGPGTRLTVL.

The chain employs TRBV5-1 and TRBJ2-5, with 7 positions matching TRBD2. J was trimmed by 5 bases and V by 3 bases; bases with no gene match: 10. The CDR3 sequence is 15 residues long. Germline lookup yields CDR1 SGHRS and CDR2 YFSETQ. Written as DNA, the CDR3 is TGCGCCAGCAGCTCGGGGTTAGCGGGCCGGGAGACCCAGTACTTC. It is translated as CASSSGLAGRETQYF.

The rearrangement joins TRBV2 to TRBJ2-5; D is ambiguous. CDR1 is SNHLY and CDR2 is FYNNEI in the germline V gene. Trimming cost V 3 bases and J 4 bases, with 9 bases left between them. This CDR3 is built from 13 residues. This chain's CDR3 is CASSDGLRETQYF. For the CDR3, the DNA is TGTGCCAGCAGTGATGGCCTAAGAGAGACCCAGTACTTC.

V gene TRBV28 combines with J gene TRBJ1-3, with 8 bases aligning to TRBD1. The germline gives CDR1 MDHEN, CDR2 SYDVKM. This CDR3 comprises 14 residues. V dropped 3 bases and J dropped 8; count of bases not matched to a gene: 6. The CDR3 loop reads CASSLSGGVDTIYF. CDR3 nucleotides: TGTGCCAGCAGTTTGTCAGGGGGCGTAGACACCATATATTTT.

This chain connects TRBV3-1 (or the pseudogene TRBV3-2) to TRBJ2-2; TRBD2 matches 8 bases. The V gene end was trimmed by 4 bases and the J gene end by 4 bases; junction bases not matched to a gene: 8. The V gene's germline CDR1 is LGHDT and CDR2 YNNKEL (reference sequence). The CDR3 totals 16 residues. CDR3 bases: TGTGCCAGCAGCCGCGGGACTAGGGGGTCCACCGGGGAGCTGTTTTTT. Protein: CASSRGTRGSTGELFF.

This clone was observed a single time. The chain links TRBV6-2 or TRBV6-3 to TRBJ2-7; no reliable D call. The CDR3 is 12 amino acids. Per the germline V gene, CDR1 is MNHEY and CDR2 is SVGEGT. Trimming took off 5 bases at V and 11 bases at J, with 16 bases between the two ends. The CDR3 here is CASSDPPGPEYF. CDR3 nucleotides: TGTGCCAGCAGTGACCCCCCGGGTCCAGAGTACTTC.

The gene calls are TRBV19 and TRBJ1-4; D call uncertain. There are 13 residues in the CDR3. V lost 5 bases to trimming and J lost 0 bases, with 4 bases between them. Germline CDR1 reads LNHDA; CDR2 reads SQIVND (reference sequence). The CDR3 nucleotides are TGTGCCAGTAGTGTCGCAACTAATGAAAAACTGTTTTTT. It yields the protein CASSVATNEKLFF.

This sequence joins TRBV10-3 and TRBJ2-2, with TRBD2 as a possible D gene (5 bases). This CDR3 region has 15 residues. Germline V CDR1 and CDR2: ENHRY, SYGVKD. V lost 7 bases and J lost 2, with 14 bases in between. The CDR3 here is CAIMGDTRNTGELFF. The DNA for the CDR3 is TGTGCCATCATGGGAGACACGCGAAACACCGGGGAGCTGTTTTTT.

J is TRBJ1-1 and V is TRBV7-2, with D unresolved. Germline CDR1 and CDR2: SGHTA and FQGNSA. CDR3 length: 15 amino acids. The V gene lost 2 bases and the J gene lost 0 bases, with 10 bases spanning the gap. The CDR3 loop reads CASSLYNVMNTEAFF. The CDR3 bases are TGTGCCAGCAGCTTATATAACGTCATGAACACTGAAGCTTTCTTT.

The genes are TRBV5-1 and TRBJ2-1, with 8 bases identical to TRBD2. The junction had 6 bases not matched to a gene; V was cut back by 6 bases and J by 4 bases. Germline assignment: CDR1 SGHRS and CDR2 YFSETQ. The CDR3 runs 14 residues. CDR3 residues: CASKGGRSYNEQFF. The DNA for the CDR3 is TGCGCCAGCAAGGGCGGGAGGTCATACAATGAGCAGTTCTTC.

V is TRBV28 and J is TRBJ2-7; maybe TRBD1 (6 bases). Germline CDR1 reads MDHEN; CDR2 reads SYDVKM. The CDR3 is 14 amino acids. V was clipped by 5 bases and J by 2 bases, with 13 bases between them. CDR3 nucleotide sequence: TGTGCCAGCAGTCCGAGGACAGAGACCTACGAGCAGTACTTC. Its translation: CASSPRTETYEQYF. The full variable domain, completed using reference TRBV28 and TRBJ2-7, is DVKVTQSSRYLVKRTGEKVFLECVQDMDHENMFWYRQDPGLGLRLIYFSYDVKMKEKGDIPEGYSVSREKKERFSLILESASTNQTSMYLCASSPRTETYEQYFGPGTRLTVT.

This clone was picked up a small number of times. The genes are TRBV5-5 and TRBJ1-5; D perhaps matches TRBD1 (6 bases). This CDR3 has 15 residues. Trimming pared 0 bases from V and 4 bases from J, leaving 11 bases between. Germline-derived CDR1 and CDR2 are SGHKS and YYEKEE (reference sequence). The CDR3 loop reads CASSLGPTGNQPQHF. The CDR3 DNA reads TGTGCCAGCAGCTTGGGGCCGACAGGAAATCAGCCCCAGCATTTT.

V gene TRBV7-3 combines with J gene TRBJ2-7, with D possibly being TRBD1 (7 bases). CDR1 and CDR2 from the germline V gene are SGHTA and FQGTGA. Trimming took 3 bases from V and 4 from J, leaving 13 bases between them. This CDR3 is built from 14 residues. Here the CDR3 DNA reads TGTGCCAGCAGCTTTCAGGGGGGTGGATACGAGCAGTACTTC. Its translation: CASSFQGGGYEQYF.

The chain uses TRBV6-2 or TRBV6-3 and TRBJ1-1, with 9 bases that match TRBD1. The CDR3 contains 15 residues. CDR1 MNHEY and CDR2 SVGEGT come from the germline V gene. V lost 5 bases and J lost 4; bases outside the gene matches: 8. The CDR3 DNA reads TGTGCCAGCAGTACTAATGACAGGGGGTTCACTGAAGCTTTCTTT. It codes for CASSTNDRGFTEAFF.

The chain joins TRBV28 to TRBJ2-5; D is unresolved. There are 14 residues in the CDR3. Germline V gene data show CDR1 as MDHEN and CDR2 as SYDVKM. Trimming took off 3 bases at V and 0 bases at J, with 8 bases between the two ends. Here the CDR3 reads CASSFTRNQETQYF. The CDR3 DNA follows: TGTGCCAGCAGTTTTACCAGGAACCAAGAGACCCAGTACTTC.

In DNA, the CDR3 is TGTGCCAGCAGCTTTAGCGGGAGGGCCAATGAGCAGTTCTTC. Amino acids: CASSFSGRANEQFF. The chain uses TRBV7-3 and TRBJ2-1; 11 bases are shared with TRBD2. The V gene's germline CDR1 is SGHTA and CDR2 FQGTGA. There are 14 residues in the CDR3. With 3 bases clipped from V and 6 bases from J, the junction kept 1 base outside the gene matches.

The chain combines TRBV6-1 with TRBJ2-1; 7 bases fit TRBD1. Germline-derived CDR1 and CDR2 are MNHNS and SASEGT. The CDR3 totals 15 residues. The V segment lost 3 bases and the J segment 5 bases; nucleotides outside the gene matches: 7. The CDR3 is CASSDVGTANNEQFF. The CDR3 DNA follows: TGTGCCAGCAGTGACGTGGGGACAGCAAACAATGAGCAGTTCTTC.

V is TRBV28 and J is TRBJ1-1; D possibly corresponds to TRBD1 (5 bases). This CDR3 region has 15 residues. Germline loops: CDR1 MDHEN, CDR2 SYDVKM. The V and J ends lost 2 bases and 1 base respectively, with 11 bases between them. The CDR3 reads CASSLTGTANTEAFF. CDR3 in DNA: TGTGCCAGCAGTTTAACCGGGACGGCGAACACTGAAGCTTTCTTT. Based on the CDR3 plus reference TRBV28 and TRBJ1-1, the full variable domain is DVKVTQSSRYLVKRTGEKVFLECVQDMDHENMFWYRQDPGLGLRLIYFSYDVKMKEKGDIPEGYSVSREKKERFSLILESASTNQTSMYLCASSLTGTANTEAFFGQGTRLTVV.

Ten or more counts support this clone. The rearrangement uses TRBV7-6 and TRBJ2-3, with unresolved D. Deletions cut 1 base from V and 2 bases from J, with 4 bases between. The CDR3 sequence is 13 residues long. Germline-derived CDR1 and CDR2 are SGHVS and FNYEAQ. CDR3 residues: CASSLGHTDTQYF. The CDR3 DNA sequence: TGTGCCAGCAGCTTAGGCCACACAGATACGCAGTATTTT.

The chain recombines TRBV18 with TRBJ2-2; unclear D gene. The CDR3 has 14 residues. V dropped 4 bases and J dropped 5 bases, with 11 bases sitting between them. Germline assignment: CDR1 KGHSH and CDR2 LQKENI. The CDR3 reads CASSLDRGTGELFF. The CDR3 region has the DNA TGTGCCAGCTCACTGGACCGCGGTACCGGGGAGCTGTTTTTT.

The chain combines TRBV28 with TRBJ2-2; 14 bases line up with TRBD2. Germline values: CDR1 MDHEN, CDR2 SYDVKM. The CDR3 loop spans 15 amino acids. J lost 6 bases, V lost 6 bases, and 3 bases had no gene match. The CDR3 DNA follows: TGTGCCAGCAGCCGGGGACTAGCGGGAGCCGGGGAGCTGTTTTTT. Protein product: CASSRGLAGAGELFF.

V is TRBV27 and J is TRBJ1-5; 9 bases align to TRBD1. The CDR3 spans 17 residues. In germline, CDR1 is MNHEY, CDR2 SMNVEV (reference sequence). With V trimmed by 7 bases and J by 2 bases, 12 bases remained unmatched. The CDR3 spells CASKPGQGFYGNQPQHF. CDR3 bases: TGTGCCAGCAAACCGGGACAGGGCTTTTATGGCAATCAGCCCCAGCATTTT.

This chain connects TRBV13 to TRBJ2-1; 9 bases are a match to TRBD1. Germline V CDR1 and CDR2: PRHDT, FYEKMQ (reference sequence). The CDR3 spans 15 residues. V lost 3 bases, J lost 4 bases, and 4 bases stayed unmatched. CDR3 nucleotide sequence: TGTGCCAGCAGCTTCGGACAGGGGATGTACAATGAGCAGTTCTTC. It codes for CASSFGQGMYNEQFF.

The rearrangement joins TRBV10-3 to TRBJ1-1; D remains ambiguous. CDR3 length: 16 residues. The germline V gene has CDR1 ENHRY and CDR2 SYGVKD. Trimming took off 0 bases at V and 8 bases at J, with 19 bases between the two ends. The DNA for the CDR3 is TGTGCCATCAGTGAGTCGGGAGGGCTTGGTTCCCGCGAAGCTTTCTTT. It specifies CAISESGGLGSREAFF.

This chain links TRBV7-9 with TRBJ2-7, with D tentatively TRBD1 or TRBD2 (6 bases each). Trimming took 5 bases from V and 0 from J, leaving 17 bases between them. The CDR3 is made up of 16 amino acids. CDR1 and CDR2 (germline): SEHNR, FQNEAQ (reference sequence). This CDR3 reads CASSPGRGPLSYEQYF. The CDR3 DNA sequence: TGTGCCAGCAGCCCCGGCCGGGGGCCCCTCTCCTACGAGCAGTACTTC. Together with reference TRBV7-9 and TRBJ2-7, the CDR3 gives the full variable domain: DTGVSQNPRHKITKRGQNVTFRCDPISEHNRLYWYRQTLGQGPEFLTYFQNEAQLEKSRLLSDRFSAERPKGSFSTLEIQRTEQGDSAMYLCASSPGRGPLSYEQYFGPGTRLTVT.

The chain couples TRBV10-3 to TRBJ1-3; possibly TRBD1 for D (5 bases). The CDR3 contains 17 residues. Germline CDR1 and CDR2: ENHRY and SYGVKD. V gave up 5 bases and J gave up 2 bases, with 19 bases separating them. The CDR3 bases are TGTGCCATCAGTCGCTCTCTCGCGGGGGGGACTGGAAACACCATATATTTT. It specifies CAISRSLAGGTGNTIYF.